The rows below give T cell receptor beta chains drawn from one sample of a study of shared clonotypes between healthy human individuals. The assay was immunoSEQ multiplex PCR, and TCRdb's table has in-frame clones only and misses some. In the table there are approximately 2.1 million clones, approximately 93% of which are singletons. The sample comprised naive CD4+ T cells from PBMCs. These receptors came from a man younger than 35 in good health. Some clones in this sample may be carry-over from other donors' samples. Each CDR3 is given with its conserved first and last residue. A D gene is named only where the DNA matches it firmly. Size tells how often a clone was seen (once, few, many) or the class of an expanded clone, and some rows leave it out.

TRBJ2-6 | . | . | TRBV5-4 | TGTGCCAGCAGCACGGCGAGCTCTGGGGCCAACGTCCTGACTTTC | CASSTASSGANVLTF
TRBJ1-1 | few | . | TRBV7-3 | TGTGCCAGCAGCGAAGCGGGGTGGGCCACTGAAGCTTTCTTT | CASSEAGWATEAFF
TRBJ1-6 | . | . | TRBV4-1 | TGCGCCAGCAGCCAAGGTGTGGTGGGGTCCCTCCACTTT | CASSQGVVGSLHF
TRBJ2-7 | . | TRBD1 | TRBV29-1 | TGCAGCACGGGACAGGGTTGGGGCGAGCAGTACTTC | CSTGQGWGEQYF
TRBJ2-3 | . | . | TRBV19 | TGTGCCAGTAGTACGCCGACAGGCTCTAGCACAGATACGCAGTATTTT | CASSTPTGSSTDTQYF
TRBJ1-2 | . | . | TRBV6-1 | TGTGCCGCCGGGCGGGGGAGAGGCTACACCTTC | CAAGRGRGYTF
TRBJ2-7 | . | . | TRBV29-1 | TGCAGCGTCGGCCCTAAACAGGGAATCTACGAGCAGTACTTC | CSVGPKQGIYEQYF
TRBJ1-1 | . | . | TRBV25-1 | TGTGCCAGCACAGGGGTGAACACTGAAGCTTTCTTT | CASTGVNTEAFF
TRBJ2-3 | . | TRBD1 | TRBV28 | TGTGCCAGCAGTCTTCAGGGGGCGGCAGATACGCAGTATTTT | CASSLQGAADTQYF
TRBJ2-5 | . | TRBD1 | TRBV28 | TGTGCCAGCAGGGACAGGGAAGAGACCCAGTACTTC | CASRDREETQYF
TRBJ2-5 | once | . | TRBV11-2 | TGTGCCAGCAGCTTTTCTGCCGGTGCAGAGACCCAGTACTTC | CASSFSAGAETQYF
TRBJ2-5 | . | TRBD2 | TRBV15 | TGTGCCACCAGCAGAGGGGGAGGGCTAGCGGGGGAGACCCAGTACTTC | CATSRGGGLAGETQYF
TRBJ2-1 | . | . | TRBV4-1 | TGCGCCAGCAGCCAAGTTGGTATCTCCTACAATGAGCAGTTCTTC | CASSQVGISYNEQFF